This T cell receptor (beta chain) was found in a study of blood T cell repertoires in COVID-19. Whole-study context: Donors in Cohort 3 counted as recovered after two negative PCRs, clearance, or symptom resolution. Whether acute or convalescent, the COVID-19 samples came from the United States, Italy and Spain.

Which cohort a participant joined came from the clinical history participants gave. Sequencing was performed with immunoSEQ multiplex PCR; in TCRdb, only in-frame clones are kept and a portion is missing. The sample has about 210,000 clones, roughly 84% seen once. Germline V gene lookup returns CDR1 SGHDN and CDR2 FVKESK. This CDR3 is 11 amino acids long. With 5 bases removed from V and 8 bases from J, the gap between germline ends came to 7 bases. This sequence was found in a man aged 30 to 45 in a cohort exposed to, infected with or recovered from COVID-19 (not recorded which). Sequenced sample: PBMCs or T cells enriched from blood (not recorded which). V and J are TRBV14 and TRBJ1-3; D perhaps matches TRBD1 (5 bases). The CDR3 DNA follows: TGTGCCAGCAGCGGGGGGGACACCATATATTTT. It codes for CASSGGDTIYF.